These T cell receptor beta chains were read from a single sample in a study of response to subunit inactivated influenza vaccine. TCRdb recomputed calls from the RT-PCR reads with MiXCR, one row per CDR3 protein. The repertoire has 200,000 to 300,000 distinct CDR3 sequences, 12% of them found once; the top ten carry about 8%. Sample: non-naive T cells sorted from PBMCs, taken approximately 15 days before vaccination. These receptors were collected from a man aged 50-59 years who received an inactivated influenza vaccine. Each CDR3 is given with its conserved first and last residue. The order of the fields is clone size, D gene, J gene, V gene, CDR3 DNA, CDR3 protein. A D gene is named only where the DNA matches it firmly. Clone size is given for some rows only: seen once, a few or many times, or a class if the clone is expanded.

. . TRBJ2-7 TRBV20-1 TGCAGTTCTTACGGGCCCACGGGATTCGGGGAGCAGTACTTC CSSYGPTGFGEQYF
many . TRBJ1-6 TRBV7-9 TGTGCCAGCAGTGGAGGGGACAATTCACCCCTCCACTTT CASSGGDNSPLHF
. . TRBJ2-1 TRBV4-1 TGCGCCAGCAGTTTACTTCGGGACGCTTACAATGAGCAGTTCTTC CASSLLRDAYNEQFF
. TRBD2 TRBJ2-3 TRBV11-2 TGTGCCAGCAGCTTATTCCGACCGGAGCGGGATCACAGATATACGCAGTATTTT CASSLFRPERDHRYTQYF
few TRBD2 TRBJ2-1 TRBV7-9 TGTGCCAGCAGCCCTTCGACTAGCGGGAATTACAATGAGCAGTTCTTC CASSPSTSGNYNEQFF
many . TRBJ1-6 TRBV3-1 TGTGCCAGCAGCCAAGATCTTCCGGGGTTTAATTCACCCCTCCACTTT CASSQDLPGFNSPLHF
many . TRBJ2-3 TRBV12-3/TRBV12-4 TGTGCCACCACACCCGGGATTAGCACAGATACGCAGTATTTT CATTPGISTDTQYF
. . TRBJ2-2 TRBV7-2 TGTGCCAGCAGTCCGGGACCATCCACCGGGGAGCTGTTTTTT CASSPGPSTGELFF
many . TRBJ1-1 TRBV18 TGTGCCAGCTCACCAATGGGGAACACTGAAGCTTTCTTT CASSPMGNTEAFF
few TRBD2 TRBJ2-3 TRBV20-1 TGCAGTGCTAGTGCAAGACTAGCGGGAGGGGATACGCAGTATTTT CSASARLAGGDTQYF
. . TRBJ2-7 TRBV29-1 TGCAGCGTTGAAAAGGGGAGTCCCTACGAGCAGTACTTC CSVEKGSPYEQYF
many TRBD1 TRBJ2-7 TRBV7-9 TGTGCCAGCAGCCCGAGGACAGGGTACTACGAGCAGTACTTC CASSPRTGYYEQYF
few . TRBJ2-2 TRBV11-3 TGTGCCAGCAGCTTAGGACCGTTGAACACCGGGGAGCTGTTTTTT CASSLGPLNTGELFF
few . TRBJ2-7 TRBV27 TGTGCCAGCCGGCAGGGGTTCGGATACGAGCAGTACTTC CASRQGFGYEQYF
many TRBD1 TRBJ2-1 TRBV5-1 TGCGCCAGCAGCCGGACAGGGTCTGGCAATGAGCAGTTCTTC CASSRTGSGNEQFF
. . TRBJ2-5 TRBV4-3 TGCGCCAGCAGCCATTACCCCGTTGGGTCAGGGGGGATCCAAGAGACCCAGTACTTC CASSHYPVGSGGIQETQYF
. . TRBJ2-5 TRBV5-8 TGTGCCAGCAGCGACGGTGGAGAGACCCAGTACTTC CASSDGGETQYF
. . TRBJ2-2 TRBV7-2 TGTGCCAGCAGGGTAGAGGCCGGGGAGCTGTTTTTT CASRVEAGELFF
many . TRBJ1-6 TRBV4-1 TGCGCCAGCAGCCCCCCGGAAAGTGGGGTCCTCCACTTT CASSPPESGVLHF
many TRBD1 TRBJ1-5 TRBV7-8 TGTGCCAGCAGCCGCAGACGGGACAGGGTGCGACAGCCCCAGCATTTT CASSRRRDRVRQPQHF
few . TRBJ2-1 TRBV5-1 TGCGCCAGCAGCTTGGATGGTTCAGGCCCCGGACAGTTCTTC CASSLDGSGPGQFF
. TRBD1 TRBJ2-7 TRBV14 TGTGCCAGCAGCCAAGGCGCCAGGGGGACAGACGAGCAGTACTTC CASSQGARGTDEQYF
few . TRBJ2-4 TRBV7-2 TGTGCCAGCAGTGAACGCGTCCAAAACATTCAGTACTTC CASSERVQNIQYF
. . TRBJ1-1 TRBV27 TGTGCCAGCAGACCTGGCCTAATGAACACTGAAGCTTTCTTT CASRPGLMNTEAFF
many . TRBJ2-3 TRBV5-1 TGCGCCAGCAGCTTGGCCGACGGGGTGCGGGACACAGATACGCAGTATTTT CASSLADGVRDTDTQYF
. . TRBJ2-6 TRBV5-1 TGCGCCAGCAGTCAGAGCTCTGGGGCCAACGTCCTGACTTTC CASSQSSGANVLTF
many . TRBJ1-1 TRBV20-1 TGCAGTGCTATTCTGGGACCGAGGAACACTGAAGCTTTCTTT CSAILGPRNTEAFF
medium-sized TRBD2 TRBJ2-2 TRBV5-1 TGCGCCAGCAGCTTCGCAGGCCGGACTAGCTCCGGGGAGCTGTTTTTT CASSFAGRTSSGELFF
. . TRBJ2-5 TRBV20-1 TGCAGTGCTAGTGGAGGCTTCCAAGAGACCCAGTACTTC CSASGGFQETQYF
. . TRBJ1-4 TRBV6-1 TGTGCCAGCAGTGAAGTTGGGGGGCTTGGAGAAAAACTGTTTTTT CASSEVGGLGEKLFF
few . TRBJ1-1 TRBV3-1 TGTGCCAGCAGCCAACGTCAGGACACTGAAGCTTTCTTT CASSQRQDTEAFF
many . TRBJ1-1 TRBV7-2 TGTGCCAGCAGCTCTAGTTGGGGAGGACGCATGAACACTGAAGCTTTCTTT CASSSSWGGRMNTEAFF
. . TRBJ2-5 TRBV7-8 TGTGCCAGCACCTCCGTTGGGGAGACCCAGTACTTC CASTSVGETQYF
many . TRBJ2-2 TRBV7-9 TGTGCCAGCAGCCGGAAGGGCAACACCGGGGAGCTGTTTTTT CASSRKGNTGELFF
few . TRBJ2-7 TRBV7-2 TGTGCCAGCAGCTTAGCAGCTAGTCAGCCCTACGAGCAGTACTTC CASSLAASQPYEQYF
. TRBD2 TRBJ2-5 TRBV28 TGTGCCAGCAGCGAGCGGGGGGGCTTCGAGACCCAGTACTTC CASSERGGFETQYF
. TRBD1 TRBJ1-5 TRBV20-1 TGCAGTGCTAAGACAGGGGCGAGGTATCAGCCCCAGCATTTT CSAKTGARYQPQHF
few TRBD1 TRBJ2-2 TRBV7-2 TGTGCCAGCAGCCGACGACAGGGGGGGAACACCGGGGAGCTGTTTTTT CASSRRQGGNTGELFF
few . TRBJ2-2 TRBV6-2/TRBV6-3 TGTGCCAGCAGTTACTTTAGCGAAGGGTTCGGGGAGCTGTTTTTT CASSYFSEGFGELFF
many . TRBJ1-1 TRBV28 TGTGCCAGCAGTTCCAGCCAGCGGAGGAGGGCTGAAGCTTTCTTT CASSSSQRRRAEAFF
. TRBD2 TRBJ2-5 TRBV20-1 TGCAGTGCTGGCGGACTAGCGGGAACTTCCGTGGAGACCCAGTACTTC CSAGGLAGTSVETQYF
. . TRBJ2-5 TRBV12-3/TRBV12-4 TGTGCCAGCAGACAGGTTTTAGTCACCCAGTACTTC CASRQVLVTQYF
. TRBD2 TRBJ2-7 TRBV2 TGTGCCAGCAGTCTAGCGGAGCGGGCCACTGGGGAGCAGTACTTC CASSLAERATGEQYF
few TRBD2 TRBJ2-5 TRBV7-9 TGTGCCAGCAGCACTCGGACTAGCGGGAGCAAAGAGACCCAGTACTTC CASSTRTSGSKETQYF
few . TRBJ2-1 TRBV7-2 TGTGCCAGCAGCTTAGTCGCAGGTCAGTTCTTC CASSLVAGQFF
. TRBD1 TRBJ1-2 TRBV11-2 TGTGCCAGCAGCTCGAGCTATTACCGGGACAGGGGAGGGAAAGGCTACACCTTC CASSSSYYRDRGGKGYTF
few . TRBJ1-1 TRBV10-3 TGTGCCATCAGTGAGCGTGCGGGGAACACTGAAGCTTTCTTT CAISERAGNTEAFF
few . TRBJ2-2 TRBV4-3 TGCGCCAGCAGCCAAGTCCTTATAGCGGGACAGGCCACCGGGGAGCTGTTTTTT CASSQVLIAGQATGELFF
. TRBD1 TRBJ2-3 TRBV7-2 TGTGCCAGCAGCTTATATTACAGGGGGCTTAACACAGATACGCAGTATTTT CASSLYYRGLNTDTQYF
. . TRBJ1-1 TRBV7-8 TGTGCCAGCAGCCAGATCCGGGCCACTGAAGCTTTCTTT CASSQIRATEAFF
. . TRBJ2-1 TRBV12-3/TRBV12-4 TGTGCCAGCAGCCTGACCAGGATCTACAATGAGCAGTTCTTC CASSLTRIYNEQFF
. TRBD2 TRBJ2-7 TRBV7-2 TGTGCCAGCAGCCCGGCGTGGACTAGCGGGAGCCCTCAGTACTTC CASSPAWTSGSPQYF
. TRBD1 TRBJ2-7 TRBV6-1 TGTGCCAGCACTGACAGGGGGAAGAGACCCTACGAGCAGTACTTC CASTDRGKRPYEQYF
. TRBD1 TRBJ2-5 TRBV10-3 TGTGCCATCAGGCGCCGGGACAGGGATCAAGAGACCCAGTACTTC CAIRRRDRDQETQYF
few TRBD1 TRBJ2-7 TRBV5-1 TGCGCCAGCAGCGCAGACAGGGTGCGAACCTACGAGCAGTACTTC CASSADRVRTYEQYF
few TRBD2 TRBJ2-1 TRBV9 TGTGCCAGCAGCGTAGGCGGGACTATCCCCGATGAGCAGTTCTTC CASSVGGTIPDEQFF
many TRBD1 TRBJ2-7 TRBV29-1 TGCAGCGTTGAAGGATCGGGACAGATCTACGAGCAGTACTTC CSVEGSGQIYEQYF